This T cell receptor (beta chain) was sequenced during a study of blood T cell repertoires in COVID-19. Study in general: Spain, Italy and the United States supplied samples that represented acute and convalescent COVID-19. T cells, B-cell-depleted T cells, or PBMCs supplied cDNA or gDNA.

With 3 bases clipped from V and 4 bases from J, the junction kept 6 bases outside the gene matches. Germline CDR1 reads SGHTS; CDR2 reads YDEGEE. The CDR3 has 15 residues. This clone has just one count. Original processing methods: Researchers report that nucleated cell counts were estimated from reference gene primer amplification. Sequencing used immunoSEQ multiplex PCR; TCRdb keeps in-frame clones, though not all of them. V and J calls and clone size are those listed in that table; D and trimming were worked out from the DNA. The table includes 210,000 or so clones, 65% to 80% detected once. The sample comprised peripheral blood. The chain is built from TRBV5-8 and TRBJ2-5; 10 nucleotides match TRBD1. The sequence was obtained from a man aged 45-65 years who had recovered from COVID-19. The CDR3 is CASSYGQGERETQYF. The CDR3 nucleotides read TGTGCCAGCAGCTACGGACAGGGGGAGAGAGAGACCCAGTACTTC. The full variable domain, its missing parts supplied by reference TRBV5-8 and TRBJ2-5, is EAGVTQSPTHLIKTRGQQATLRCSPISGHTSVYWYQQALGLGLQFLLWYDEGEERNRGNFPPRFSGRQFPNYSSELNVNALELEDSALYLCASSYGQGERETQYFGPGTRLLVL.